The source of this TCR beta chain is a study of a mutant IDH1 vaccine in newly diagnosed glioma. Study in general: Vaccinations were initiated 4-6 weeks following radiotherapy alone, or were given together with temozolomide cycles. Radiotherapy, temozolomide, or both had been given previously, and both were given to most. Findings and caveats of the study: The vaccine induced immune responses, and these occurred in roughly 95% of patients.

Remarks on this clone: The antigen is undetermined.

Time point of the sample: week 23, last vaccination. In the vaccine, a single dose held 300 ug of the mutant IDH1 20-mer peptide, along with topical imiquimod. Patients carried new grade 3 or 4 IDH1-mutant astrocytomas lacking nuclear ATRX. There are 11 residues in the CDR3. Germline-derived CDR1 and CDR2 are SGHTA and FQGNSA. Between the trimmed V and J ends, which lost 5 bases and 3 bases, there was a span of 5 bases. Assay: immunoSEQ multiplex PCR; the TCRdb copy retains only in-frame clones and omits some. The data show 35,000 to 40,000 clones, 75% to 85% seen once. The sample consisted of PBMCs, taken from a glioma patient whose treatment included an IDH1 peptide vaccine. The chain employs TRBV7-2 and TRBJ2-7; the D is unclear. This TCR came from a man in his forties with glioma. CDR3 loop: CASSQLYEQYF. The CDR3 region has the DNA TGTGCCAGCAGCCAACTCTACGAGCAGTACTTC.